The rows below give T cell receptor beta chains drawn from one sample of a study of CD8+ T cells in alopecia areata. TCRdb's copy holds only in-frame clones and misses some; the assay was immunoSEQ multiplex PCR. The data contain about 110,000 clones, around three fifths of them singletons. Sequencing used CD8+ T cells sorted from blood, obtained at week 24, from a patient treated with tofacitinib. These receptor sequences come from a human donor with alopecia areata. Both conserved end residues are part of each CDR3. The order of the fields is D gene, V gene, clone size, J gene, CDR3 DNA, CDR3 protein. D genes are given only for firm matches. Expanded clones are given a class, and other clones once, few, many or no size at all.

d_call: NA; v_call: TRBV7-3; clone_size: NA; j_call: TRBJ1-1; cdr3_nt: TGTGCCAGCAGCTTATCAGGGAAGAACACTGAAGCTTTCTTT; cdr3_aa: CASSLSGKNTEAFF
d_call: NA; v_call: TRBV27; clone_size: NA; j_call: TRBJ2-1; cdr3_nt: TGTGCCAGCGGCCCGAAGGGGAATGAGCAGTTCTTC; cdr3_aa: CASGPKGNEQFF
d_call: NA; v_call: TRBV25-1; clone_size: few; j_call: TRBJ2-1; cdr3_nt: TGTGCCAGCAGTGACGGGATCTACAATGAGCAGTTCTTC; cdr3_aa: CASSDGIYNEQFF
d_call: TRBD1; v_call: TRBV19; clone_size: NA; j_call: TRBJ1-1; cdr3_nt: TGTGCCAGTAGAGACAGGGAGGCGAGCACTGAAGCTTTCTTT; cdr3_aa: CASRDREASTEAFF
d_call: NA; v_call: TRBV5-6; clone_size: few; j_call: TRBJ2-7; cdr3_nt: TGTGCCAGCAGCTTGGACAGCCAAAGCTCCTACGAGCAGTACTTC; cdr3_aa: CASSLDSQSSYEQYF
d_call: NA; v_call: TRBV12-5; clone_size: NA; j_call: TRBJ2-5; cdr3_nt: TGTGCTAGTGGTTCCGCCACAGGGGGGGCAGAGACCCAGTACTTC; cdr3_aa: CASGSATGGAETQYF
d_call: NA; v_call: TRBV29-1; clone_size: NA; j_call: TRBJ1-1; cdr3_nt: TGCAGCGTACAAGGACAGTCTTGGGACACTGAAGCTTTCTTT; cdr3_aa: CSVQGQSWDTEAFF
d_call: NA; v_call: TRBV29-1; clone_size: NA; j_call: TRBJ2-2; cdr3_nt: TGCAGCGTTGAGGAGGGGAACACCGGGGAGCTGTTTTTT; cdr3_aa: CSVEEGNTGELFF
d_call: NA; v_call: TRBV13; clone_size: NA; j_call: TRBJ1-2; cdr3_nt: TGTGCCAGCAGCGGCGACAACTATGGCTACACCTTC; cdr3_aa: CASSGDNYGYTF
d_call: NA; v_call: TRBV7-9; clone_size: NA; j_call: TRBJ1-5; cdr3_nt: TGTGCCAGCAGCTTAGCAGGGGTTATCGAGCCCCAGCATTTT; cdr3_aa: CASSLAGVIEPQHF
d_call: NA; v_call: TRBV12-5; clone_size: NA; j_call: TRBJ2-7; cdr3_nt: TGTGCTAGTGGTTTGGTAACATCCTTCTACGAGCAGTACTTC; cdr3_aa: CASGLVTSFYEQYF
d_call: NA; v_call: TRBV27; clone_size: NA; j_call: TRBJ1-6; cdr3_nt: TGTGCCAGCAGTGACACGCTCGGAGGTTCACCCCTCCACTTT; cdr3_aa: CASSDTLGGSPLHF